This TCR beta chain was observed in a study of T cells in Graves' hyperthyroidism and ophthalmopathy. The V gene's germline CDR1 is SQVTM and CDR2 ANQGSEA. The CDR3 has 13 residues. With V trimmed by 7 bases and J by 4 bases, 5 bases remained unmatched. Diagnostic assessment was based on clinical symptoms, serum thyroxine and TRAb, thyroid ultrasound and orbital computed tomography. The sample, blood from the first hyperthyroidism diagnosis, precedes any ophthalmopathy symptoms. This clonotype was counted many times. RNA transcripts gave rise to amplified TCR beta CDR3 regions. HTBI primers were the set used in a first-round RT-PCR of the TCR CDR3. TCRdb recomputed calls from the multiplex PCR reads with MiXCR, one row per CDR3 protein. The sample has nearly 600,000 distinct CDR3 sequences, 14% seen once.

Sequenced sample: blood. The chain carries TRBV29-1 and TRBJ1-2; 11 nucleotides align to TRBD1. This TCR came from a woman in her thirties with Graves' hyperthyroidism that later progressed to Graves' ophthalmopathy. This chain's CDR3 is CSAEGTGGYGYTF. The CDR3 nucleotides read TGCAGCGCCGAAGGGACAGGGGGCTATGGCTACACCTTC.